The subject of this entry is one T cell receptor beta chain. Its antigen is undetermined. The data belong to a study of cytomegalovirus exposure and HLA in healthy donors. The study's findings and limits: Associated with cytomegalovirus, according to the listing, were 150 to 200 TCR beta chains. Presence/absence analyses supposed approximately even sequencing depth among donors. Several top significant clusters appeared, in a later analysis, to be linked to common viral pathogens. HLA-A and HLA-B allele assignments for most subjects were reportedly predicted accurately using TCR beta sequences.

A multiplex PCR was run with 60 Vbeta primers and 13 Jbeta primers. Sequenced by immunoSEQ multiplex PCR; TCRdb stores in-frame clones only, minus some. The table shows roughly 190,000 clones, with 81% occurring only once. Trimming left V 4 bases short and J 13 bases short, with 20 bases between. The CDR3 has 14 amino acids. Germline values: CDR1 SGHTA, CDR2 FQGNSA. V and J are TRBV7-2 and TRBJ2-1; D perhaps matches TRBD2 (7 bases). The sample comprised PBMCs. The origin of this receptor is a young man in good health and CMV-seronegative. The CDR3 sequence: CASSSGSGGSRQFF. As DNA, the CDR3 is TGTGCCAGCAGCTCCGGCTCGGGGGGCAGTCGTCAGTTCTTC.